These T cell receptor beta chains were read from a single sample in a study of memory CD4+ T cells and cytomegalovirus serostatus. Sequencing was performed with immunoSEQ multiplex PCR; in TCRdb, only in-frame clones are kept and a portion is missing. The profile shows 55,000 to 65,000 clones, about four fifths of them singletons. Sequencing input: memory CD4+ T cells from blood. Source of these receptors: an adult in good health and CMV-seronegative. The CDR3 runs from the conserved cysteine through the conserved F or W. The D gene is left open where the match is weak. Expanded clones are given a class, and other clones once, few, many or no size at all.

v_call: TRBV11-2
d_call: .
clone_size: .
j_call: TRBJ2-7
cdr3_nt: TGTGCCAGCAGCTTAGTACAGGACAGCCGCTACGAGCAGTACTTC
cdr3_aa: CASSLVQDSRYEQYF

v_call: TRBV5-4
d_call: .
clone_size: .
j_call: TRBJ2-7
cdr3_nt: TGTGCCAGCAGTTCACGAAAAGACAGCTACGAGCAGTACTTC
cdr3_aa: CASSSRKDSYEQYF

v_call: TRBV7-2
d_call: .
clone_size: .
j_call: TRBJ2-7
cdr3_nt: TGTGCCAGCAGCCCTCCCAGGGGGGGCAGTACTTCCTACGAGCAGTACTTC
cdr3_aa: CASSPPRGGSTSYEQYF

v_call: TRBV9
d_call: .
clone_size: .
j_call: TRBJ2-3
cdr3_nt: TGTGCCAGCAGCGTAGGTGCTAGCGATAGCACAGATACGCAGTATTTT
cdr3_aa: CASSVGASDSTDTQYF

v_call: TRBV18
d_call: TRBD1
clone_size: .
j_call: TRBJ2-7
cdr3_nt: TGTGCCAGCTCACCAACTCCCGGGACAGGTGGAGGGTTCGGCTACGAGCAGTACTTC
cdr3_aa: CASSPTPGTGGGFGYEQYF

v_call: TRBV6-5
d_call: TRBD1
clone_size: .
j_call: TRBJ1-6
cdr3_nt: TGTGCCAGCAGTAAGACAGGGGATCGCTCACCCCTCCACTTT
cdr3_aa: CASSKTGDRSPLHF

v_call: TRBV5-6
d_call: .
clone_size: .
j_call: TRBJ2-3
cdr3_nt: TGTGCCAGCAGCTTGCACACATACCCAACGGAGTATTTT
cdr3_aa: CASSLHTYPTEYF

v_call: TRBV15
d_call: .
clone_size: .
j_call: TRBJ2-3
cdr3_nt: TGTGCCACCAGCAGAGGTCTTACCAGCACAGATACGCAGTATTTT
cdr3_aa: CATSRGLTSTDTQYF

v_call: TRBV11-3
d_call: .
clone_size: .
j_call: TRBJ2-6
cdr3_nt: TGTGCCAGCAGCCAGGGCGGCTCTGGGGCCAACGTCCTGACTTTC
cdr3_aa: CASSQGGSGANVLTF

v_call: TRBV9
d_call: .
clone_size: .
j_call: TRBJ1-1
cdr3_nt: TGTGCCAGCAGCGAGGGTTTGTCGGGAAACACTGAAGCTTTCTTT
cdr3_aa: CASSEGLSGNTEAFF

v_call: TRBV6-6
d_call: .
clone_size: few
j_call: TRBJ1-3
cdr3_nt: TGTGCCAGCAGTTACCCGAGAGGGGCGTCGGGAAACACCATATATTTT
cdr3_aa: CASSYPRGASGNTIYF

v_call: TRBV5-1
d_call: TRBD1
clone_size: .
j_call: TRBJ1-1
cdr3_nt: TGCGCCAGCAGCGGACAGGTTGGGCACACTGAAGCTTTCTTT
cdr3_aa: CASSGQVGHTEAFF

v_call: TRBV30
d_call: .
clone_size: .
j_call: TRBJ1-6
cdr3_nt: TGTGCCTGGAGAATCGGGGAGTATTCACCCCTCCACTTT
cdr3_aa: CAWRIGEYSPLHF

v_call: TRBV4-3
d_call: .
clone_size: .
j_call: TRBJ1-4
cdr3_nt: TGCGCCAGCAGCCAAAACGGGGGGTCAACTAATGAAAAACTGTTTTTT
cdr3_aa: CASSQNGGSTNEKLFF

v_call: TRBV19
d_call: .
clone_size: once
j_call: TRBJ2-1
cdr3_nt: TGTGCCAGTAGTCGGGTGTGGGGGGAATTTCTCAATGAGCAGTTCTTC
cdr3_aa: CASSRVWGEFLNEQFF

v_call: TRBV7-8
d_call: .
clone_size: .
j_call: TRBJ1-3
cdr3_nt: TGTGCCAGCAGCTTAGCAACAGGGAGATGGAACACCATATATTTT
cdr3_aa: CASSLATGRWNTIYF

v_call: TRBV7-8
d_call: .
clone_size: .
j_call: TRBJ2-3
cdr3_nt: TGTGCCAGCAGCGTGCGGGACACCCTGGCAGATACGCAGTATTTT
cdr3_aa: CASSVRDTLADTQYF

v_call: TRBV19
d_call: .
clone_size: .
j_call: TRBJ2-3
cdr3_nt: TGTGCCAGTAGTAAAGGGGTCGCCCTCACAGATACGCAGTATTTT
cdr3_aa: CASSKGVALTDTQYF

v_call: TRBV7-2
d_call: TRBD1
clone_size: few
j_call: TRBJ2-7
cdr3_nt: TGTGCCACCAGACAGGGGAACGAGCAGTACTTC
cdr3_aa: CATRQGNEQYF

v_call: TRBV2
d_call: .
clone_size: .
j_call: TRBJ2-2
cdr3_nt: TGTGCCAGCAGCCCCTCGGGGGCCGGGGAGCTGTTTTTT
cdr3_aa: CASSPSGAGELFF

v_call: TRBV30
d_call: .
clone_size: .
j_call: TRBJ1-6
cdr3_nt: TGTGCCTGGAGCAGCTCCTCCTATAATTCACCCCTCCACTTT
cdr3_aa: CAWSSSSYNSPLHF

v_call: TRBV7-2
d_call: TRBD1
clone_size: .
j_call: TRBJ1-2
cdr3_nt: TGTGCCAGCAGCTCCCGACAGGGTATTGCCTACACCTTC
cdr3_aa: CASSSRQGIAYTF

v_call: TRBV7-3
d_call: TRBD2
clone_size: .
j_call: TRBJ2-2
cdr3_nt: TGTGCCAGCAGCCTCCCCAGCGGGGGGATGAACACCGGGGAGCTGTTTTTT
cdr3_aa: CASSLPSGGMNTGELFF

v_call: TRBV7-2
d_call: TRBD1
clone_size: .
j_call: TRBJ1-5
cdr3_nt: TGTGCCAGCAGCCTCTCGGGACAGGGGGAGCAGCCCCAGCATTTT
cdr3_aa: CASSLSGQGEQPQHF

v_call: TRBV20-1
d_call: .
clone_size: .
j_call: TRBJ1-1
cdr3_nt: TGCAGCGGTGACAGCAACACTGAAGCTTTCTTT
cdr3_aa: CSGDSNTEAFF